This TCR beta chain appears in the sequencing data of a study of cytomegalovirus exposure and HLA in healthy donors (dated by TCRdb to about 2017). For the wider study: An earlier analysis of 587 of the donors reported approximately 280 Gb of sequence data and around 100 million unique TCR beta sequences obtained from about 179 million T cells. Besides the first cohort of 550 to 750 subjects, a separate validation cohort made up of 120 different subjects was used. To predict cytomegalovirus infection status, the study combined high-throughput TCR immunosequencing, statistical association of individual TCRs with disease status, and machine learning. In a later genetic analysis, genome-wide SNP genotypes for about 55% of the 666 donors were used, and that subset was treated as a discovery cohort. Among the roughly 370 genotyped donors, around 79% belonged to the genetic ancestry cluster associated with self-reported Caucasian donors. Across around 400 genotyped donors of the cohort, an average of about 240,000 unique TCR beta nucleotide sequences per donor were sequenced, and roughly 17% of those sequences were non-productive. A later analysis re-examined previously published TCR beta repertoires from 500 to 700 donors and added high-resolution HLA genotyping to investigate patterns of TCR occurrence. Typing coverage differed by locus: A, B, C, DRB1 and DQB1 were typed in roughly 629-630 donors, DQA1 in approximately 520, DPA1 in over 600, and DPB1 in 450 to 490. In an earlier analysis of around 540 of the donors, high-throughput TCR beta sequencing was used to judge whether each TCR beta V gene segment behaved as functional or pseudogenic. Rather than using new phenotypic data, the later analysis identified candidate immune exposures from TCR beta sequences and from how often those sequences occurred across donors. Both class I and class II loci were covered by HLA typing, at four-digit resolution. The study aimed to test whether cataloging public T cell receptors could reveal signatures of past pathogen exposure. About five DR-DQ haplotypes were treated as single units for association and clustering because of strong linkage in the cohort. Every discovery cohort repertoire had been produced on one sequencing platform. The T cell repertoires of around 730 subjects were profiled by immunosequencing and related to cytomegalovirus serostatus. Alongside the repertoire data, information on donor age, sex, ethnicity and CMV serostatus was compiled. Roughly 300 gigabases of sequencing data and around 88 million unique TCR sequences made up an early release that covered roughly 670 HLA-typed donors.

Points the paper makes about the study in general: The study gave a list of about 170 TCR beta chains associated with cytomegalovirus. Because counts were too low, about 18 rarely observed V segments, including chromosome 9 orphons, were excluded from the earlier analysis of 587 of the donors. Correlated functional status among segregating V segments might be attributable to linkage disequilibrium, but an unknown experimental factor could not be ruled out. According to a later analysis, parvovirus B19, influenza, CMV and Epstein-Barr virus appeared linked to several top co-occurrence clusters. Three of the identified cytomegalovirus-associated TCR beta chains were confirmed in vitro to be specific for cytomegalovirus antigens. A cluster of highly shared sequence variants was judged likely to be a technical artifact of the sequencing pipeline. It was suggested by the authors that the approach could potentially be generalized to other disease states and immunological phenotypes. Most TCR sequences were observed very rarely across donors, whereas some public TCRs were present in many individuals. A later genetic analysis reported fewer N-insertions in productive TCRs among donors in an Asian-associated ancestry cluster than the roughly 700-donor mean. According to a later analysis, TCR association rates differed among HLA loci, with DRB1 alleles showing the most associated TCRs and HLA-C alleles showing the fewest. An association between a missense DCLRE1C variant and V-gene and J-gene trimming of TCR beta chains was found in a later genetic analysis and replicated in an independent cohort. A later analysis found that most CMV-associated TCR beta chains appeared HLA-restricted, with HLA associations seemingly driven largely by CMV exposure. In a later analysis, HLA-associated TCR beta chains showed more clonal expansion and lower generation probabilities than non-associated chains that were equally common. A further reported finding was that TCR beta sequences accurately predicted the HLA-A and HLA-B alleles for most subjects in the first cohort. Assigning TCR associations to individual alleles was difficult when HLA alleles, especially DR and DQ, strongly co-occurred. Broadly in line with IMGT annotations, most TCR beta V segments showed up in productive rearrangements about 90% or about 30% of the time in an earlier analysis of under 700 of the donors. HLA typing was unavailable for some donors at each locus, so association tests used only the typed subset. Cytomegalovirus status was reported to be diagnosed by the classifier with high specificity and sensitivity in both the original and validation cohorts. CMV serostatus was the only immune exposure information available for the cohort. Only TCR beta chains were sequenced in this cohort, and the absence of alpha or paired-chain data limited detectable features. Some IMGT-functional V segments, including TRBV6-2 and TRBV6-3, could not be distinguished by the 87-base-pair reads and were therefore excluded. In a later analysis, 15,000 to 20,000 TCR beta sequences were associated with specific HLA alleles at a false discovery rate of 0.05. The presence/absence analyses assumed that sequencing depth was roughly uniform across donors, and that assumption may not be true.

The cohort was made up of 666 healthy bone marrow donors. All cohort members were sampled while nominally healthy, although unrecorded immune exposures were likely present. The donor tested CMV seropositive, placing the donor among the 250 to 300 seropositive members of the cohort. Every donor gave a peripheral blood sample, and the peripheral blood mononuclear cells from that sample were used for TCR beta sequencing. Genomic DNA was extracted from the blood cell samples with the Qiagen DNeasy Blood Extraction Kit. Library preparation employed the immunoSEQ multiplex PCR assay. A mixture of 60 forward primers for TCR Vbeta segments and 13 reverse primers for TCR Jbeta segments was used in the multiplex PCR. Amplification of the CDR3 region of rearranged TCR beta genes was performed with a multiplex PCR assay on genomic DNA. Amplified TCR beta libraries were sequenced as 87-base-pair reads on the Illumina HiSeq System. Processing in the source paper ran as follows. In a later analysis, tens of millions of unique TCR beta chains were counted across the approximately 640 repertoires, and roughly 11 million of these chains were shared by at least two donors. Raw reads were error-corrected and collapsed into unique sequences with a nearest-neighbor algorithm that merged closely related sequences to remove PCR and sequencing errors. Alignment of CDR3 sequences to IMGT reference sequences was used to assign V, D and J gene segments. For a sequence to be retained, at least a six-nucleotide match to both a V gene segment and a J gene segment was required. Rearrangements were called productive when the CDR3 lacked stop codons and stayed in frame with V and J; all others were non-productive. Following IMGT convention, CDR3 was defined as the stretch from the second conserved V-encoded cysteine to the conserved J-encoded phenylalanine. The earlier analysis of fewer than 750 of the donors excluded sequences that lacked an unambiguous match to a single V gene segment. In an earlier analysis of a few hundred of the donors, V segments were called functional above 56.7% productive rearrangements and were called segregating when the between-donor standard deviation exceeded 5%. A statistical classification framework was built to diagnose cytomegalovirus status from the catalog of TCR beta chain sequences. In a later analysis, V and J genes were assigned by comparing TCR nucleotide sequences against IMGT/GENE-DB human TR gene sequences. Using the TCRdist pipeline, a later analysis assigned CDR3 sequences along with most-parsimonious VDJ recombination scenarios. In a later analysis, each TCR beta chain was defined by its CDR3 amino acid sequence together with its V-gene family, and reads lacking a unique V-gene family were excluded. To address suspected cross-contamination and a sequencing artifact, a later analysis removed under 600 highly shared, low-generation-probability nucleotide sequences. For each public chain, a later analysis derived a clonal expansion index from normalized ranks of inferred template counts within each repertoire. In a later analysis, generation probabilities were computed with a VDJ recombination model fitted to out-of-frame rearrangements, and the resulting probabilities were checked against IGoR. In a later analysis, TCR-TCR, TCR-HLA and TCR-CMV co-occurrence was scored with hypergeometric tests, and a repertoire-size bias correction was applied to TCR pairs. False discovery rates were estimated in a later analysis by permuting HLA or CMV assignments 20 times. In a later analysis, co-occurring TCRs were grouped with DBSCAN, and TCRdist sequence similarity was added when clustering was performed within HLA-allele-positive subsets. Repertoires with fewer than 30,000 or more than 120,000 public chains were left out of co-occurrence clustering, as were a handful of repertoires with anomalous nucleotide sharing. Held by TCRdb, this immuneACCESS table contains in-frame sequences only and omits some clones. Under half of the omission traces to an unresolved V gene where checked; the cause of the rest is unknown. For V, J and clone size, that table is used; D and trimming come from the DNA. For this sample there are under 100,000 clones; over 9% appear just once. The ten most abundant clones make up approximately 25% of the sample.

V lost 5 bases and J lost 3 bases, and the count of bases not matched to a germline gene is 6. The germline V gene provides CDR1 SGHRS and CDR2 YFSETQ. The CDR3 numbers 16 residues from cysteine through phenylalanine. The read is trimmed to its CDR3 DNA, 48 bases read in frame from base 1. This clone was observed a few times. Its antigen specificity is not known. No qualities accompany the bases; no much larger clone lies one base away. The sample consisted of PBMCs. The receptor was derived from a man in his fifties or sixties in good health and CMV-seropositive. The chain uses TRBV5-1 and TRBJ2-6, and 9 junctional nucleotides match TRBD1. The CDR3 region: CASSSQGALGANVLTF. The DNA sequence follows: TGCGCCAGCAGTTCACAGGGGGCGCTTGGGGCCAACGTCCTGACTTTC.